This T cell receptor (beta chain) was sequenced in a study of tumor and adjacent non-tumor tissue in lung cancer. Worth noting for this clonotype: A read error is possible here, since a much larger clone lies one base away.

CDR1 is WSHSY, CDR2 SAAADI, per germline. V was shortened by 4 bases and J by 4 bases, with 21 bases between the two germline ends. This CDR3 comprises 17 residues. A modified ARM-PCR protocol with three rounds of nested PCR amplified TCRbeta. One entry per CDR3 protein results from TCRdb running MiXCR on the multiplex PCR reads. The sample holds tens of thousands of distinct CDR3 sequences, roughly 70% seen once. This sample's RNA came from whole unsorted tissue. The J gene is TRBJ2-3, the V gene TRBV10-2, with D maybe TRBD1 (7 bases). This TCR derives from a man in his 60s with non-small cell lung cancer. Material for sequencing was lung tumor tissue. This CDR3 is CASSGGRGALLADTQYF. In DNA form, the CDR3 reads TGCGCCAGCAGTGGCGGCAGGGGGGCTTTGTTGGCAGATACGCAGTATTTT.